This T cell receptor (beta chain) was identified in a study of CD8+CD57+ T cells in acquired aplastic anemia. Study at large: Each DNA sample taken from sorted CD4+ and CD8+ cells came to about 3 ug on average. Researchers reported that healthy donors averaged approximately 10 million reads for CD4+ cells.

Points on this clonotype: Its antigen is unidentified.

This CDR3 has 12 residues. Germline lookup yields CDR1 SGHTA and CDR2 FQGNSA. Trimming took off 5 bases at V and 7 bases at J, with 11 bases between the two ends. General study results and limits: For CD8+ Simpson's diversity, patients and controls showed no significant difference. It was found that some 31 CD8+ CDR3 sequences were shared between patients and controls.

Genomic DNA acted as the template from which TCR beta VDJ combination and CDR3 sequence profiling were carried out. TCRdb reanalysed the reads using MiXCR and keeps one entry per CDR3 protein. The sample lists 350,000 to 450,000 distinct CDR3 sequences; 65% to 75% were seen once. This receptor was taken from a human donor in good health, serving as a control. Sequences were obtained from sorted CD4+, CD8+, or CD8+CD57+ T cells (not recorded which) from PBMCs. The chain combines TRBV7-2 with TRBJ1-2; D is unclear. The CDR3 protein is CASSPVSSGYTF. Here the CDR3 DNA reads TGTGCCAGCAGCCCTGTGTCAAGTGGCTACACCTTC. The variable domain in full, with the rest retrieved from reference TRBV7-2 and TRBJ1-2, is GAGVSQSPSNKVTEKGKDVELRCDPISGHTALYWYRQSLGQGLEFLIYFQGNSAPDKSGLPSDRFSAERTGGSVSTLTIQRTQQEDSAVYLCASSPVSSGYTFGSGTRLTVV.